The rows below give T cell receptor beta chains drawn from one sample of a study of shared clonotypes between healthy human individuals. Data came from immunoSEQ multiplex PCR; TCRdb stores just in-frame clones and leaves some out. The sample lists 800,000 to 1,200,000 clones; around three quarters were seen once. Sequenced input: memory CD4+ T cells from PBMCs. The origin of the receptors is a man between 18 and 35 years old in good health. Some clones in this sample may be carry-over from other donors' samples. Both conserved end residues are part of each CDR3. A D gene is named only where the DNA matches it firmly. Clone size appears in some rows only: once, few, many, or a class for an expanded clone.

TRBD1 | . | TRBJ2-5 | TRBV5-1 | TGCGCCAGCAGCTTGAACGACAGGGAAGAAGAGACCCAGTACTTC | CASSLNDREEETQYF
. | . | TRBJ2-7 | TRBV15 | TGTGCCACCAGCAGAGATCACAGGGCCGTCTCCTACGAGCAGTACTTC | CATSRDHRAVSYEQYF
TRBD1 | . | TRBJ1-2 | TRBV6-5 | TGTGCCAGCAGTTGGGACAGGGTATACGGCTACACCTTC | CASSWDRVYGYTF
. | . | TRBJ1-4 | TRBV2 | TGTGCCAGCAGTGGACAGCTACTAAATGAAAAACTGTTTTTT | CASSGQLLNEKLFF
. | . | TRBJ2-3 | TRBV5-8 | TGTGCCAGCAGCTCCCTTACGGGGTCAGATACGCAGTATTTT | CASSSLTGSDTQYF
. | . | TRBJ1-2 | TRBV11-2 | TGTGCCAGCAGCTTAGGGACAGCGACCTATGGCTACACCTTC | CASSLGTATYGYTF
. | . | TRBJ2-3 | TRBV25-1 | TGTGCCAGCAGTGAACCGTACCAGGCAGATACGCAGTATTTT | CASSEPYQADTQYF
TRBD1 | . | TRBJ2-1 | TRBV10-3 | TGTGCCATCAGTGCTACAGGGGACTCCTACAATGAGCAGTTCTTC | CAISATGDSYNEQFF
. | few | TRBJ2-7 | TRBV11-2 | TGTGCCAGCAGCTTAGATGTTTTAGGGGGCGAGCAGTACTTC | CASSLDVLGGEQYF
. | . | TRBJ2-7 | TRBV5-6 | TGTGCCAGCAGCTTGGACCGAGTCTACGAGCAGTACTTC | CASSLDRVYEQYF